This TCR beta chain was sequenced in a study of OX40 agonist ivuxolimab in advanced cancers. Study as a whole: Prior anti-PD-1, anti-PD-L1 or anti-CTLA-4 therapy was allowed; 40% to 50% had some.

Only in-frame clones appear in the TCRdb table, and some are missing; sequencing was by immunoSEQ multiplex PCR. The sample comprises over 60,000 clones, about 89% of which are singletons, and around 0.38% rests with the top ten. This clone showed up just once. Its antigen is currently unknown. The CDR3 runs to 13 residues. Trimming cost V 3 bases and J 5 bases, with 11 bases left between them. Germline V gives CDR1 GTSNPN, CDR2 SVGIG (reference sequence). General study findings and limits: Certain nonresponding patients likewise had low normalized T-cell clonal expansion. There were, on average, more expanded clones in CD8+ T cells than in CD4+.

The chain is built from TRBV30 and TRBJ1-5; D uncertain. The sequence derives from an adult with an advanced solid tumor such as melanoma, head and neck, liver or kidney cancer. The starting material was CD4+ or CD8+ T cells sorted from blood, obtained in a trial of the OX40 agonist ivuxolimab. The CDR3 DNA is TGTGCCTGGAGAAGCCACCTAGATCAGCCCCAGCATTTT. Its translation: CAWRSHLDQPQHF.